The T cell receptor (beta chain) described here comes from a study of blood T cell repertoires in COVID-19. TCRdb's copy holds only in-frame clones and misses some; the assay was immunoSEQ multiplex PCR. The sample holds approximately 340,000 clones; 91% are singletons and the top ten take 0.8% to 0.9%. The CDR3 contains 14 residues. The J segment lost 4 bases and the V segment lost 6 bases, leaving 4 bases of the junction unmatched. Looked up from germline, CDR1 is SNHLY and CDR2 is FYNNEI. The sequence was obtained from a woman aged 40-49 years who had been exposed to COVID-19. The material sequenced was PBMCs or T cells enriched from blood (not recorded which). This chain joins TRBV2 and TRBJ2-3; TRBD1 matches at 10 bases. CDR3 nucleotides: TGTGCCAGCAGCGACAGGGGGCGCGCAGATACGCAGTATTTT. This gives the protein CASSDRGRADTQYF.